This TCR beta chain was observed in a study of cytomegalovirus exposure and HLA in healthy donors. In its sample, this clone was seen a few times. Its antigen remains unknown. This CDR3 is 15 amino acids long. The V and J ends lost 5 bases and 7 bases, in that order; junction bases with no gene match: 8. Germline V gene lookup returns CDR1 MDHEN and CDR2 SYDVKM. The PCR made use of 60 Vbeta and 13 Jbeta primers. Profiled with immunoSEQ multiplex PCR; TCRdb holds only in-frame clones, not every one. Of some 91,000 clones listed, around nine tenths are singletons. Findings of the study overall: A later analysis linked a missense DCLRE1C variant to TCR beta V- and J-gene trimming. A later analysis appeared to link common viral pathogens to several of the most significant clusters. The authors considered a cluster of highly shared sequence variants likely to be a sequencing artifact.

This receptor was taken from a young man in good health and CMV-seropositive. The sequenced sample consisted of PBMCs. The gene calls are TRBV28 and TRBJ1-5, with TRBD1 matching over 10 bases. CDR3 in amino acids: CASSAYGTGVQPQHF. The CDR3 DNA is TGTGCCAGCAGTGCGTACGGGACAGGGGTCCAGCCCCAGCATTTT.